These T cell receptor beta chains were read from a single sample in a study of T cell responses to AZD1222 COVID-19 vaccine. Here immunoSEQ multiplex PCR was the method, and the copy in TCRdb shows in-frame clones only, minus some. The profile shows approximately 130,000 clones, nearly 90% of them singletons. Sequencing used peripheral blood, obtained 28 days after the second AZD1222 dose. These receptors all come from an adult who received the AZD1222 COVID-19 vaccine. CDR3s include the opening cysteine and the closing phenylalanine or tryptophan. D genes are given only for firm matches. A row's size may be missing; if present it is once, few, many or a size class.

j_call cdr3_length clone_size v_call d_call cdr3_aa cdr3_nt
TRBJ1-1 11 NA TRBV30 NA CAWEGRSEAFF TGTGCCTGGGAAGGACGGTCAGAAGCTTTCTTT
TRBJ2-7 14 NA TRBV7-3 NA CASSPGGVTYEQYF TGTGCCAGCAGTCCCGGCGGCGTTACCTACGAGCAGTACTTC
TRBJ2-1 12 NA TRBV5-1 NA CASSLENNEQFF TGCGCCAGCAGCTTGGAGAATAATGAGCAGTTCTTC
TRBJ2-7 15 NA TRBV7-2 NA CASSLRGASLGEQYF TGTGCCAGCAGCTTAAGGGGGGCCTCATTGGGTGAGCAGTACTTC
TRBJ1-6 14 NA TRBV6-1 NA CASSEWQGGSPLHF TGTGCCAGCAGTGAATGGCAGGGAGGTTCACCCCTCCACTTT
TRBJ2-4 15 NA TRBV3-1/TRBV3-2 NA CASSSKHRAKNIQYF TGTGCCAGCAGCTCGAAGCACAGAGCCAAAAACATTCAGTACTTC
TRBJ1-3 15 NA TRBV15 NA CATSRDPGGENTIYF TGTGCCACCAGCAGAGATCCCGGCGGAGAAAACACCATATATTTT
TRBJ1-6 15 NA TRBV6-1 TRBD1 CASSDLQGRNSPLHF TGTGCCAGCAGTGATCTACAGGGGCGTAATTCACCCCTCCACTTT
TRBJ2-5 15 NA TRBV7-2 TRBD2 CASSSLGSGAKTQYF TGTGCCAGCAGCTCCCTGGGGAGCGGGGCAAAGACCCAGTACTTC
TRBJ1-1 15 few TRBV28 TRBD1 CASSFGGGGITEAFF TGTGCCAGCAGTTTTGGAGGGGGCGGAATCACTGAAGCTTTCTTT